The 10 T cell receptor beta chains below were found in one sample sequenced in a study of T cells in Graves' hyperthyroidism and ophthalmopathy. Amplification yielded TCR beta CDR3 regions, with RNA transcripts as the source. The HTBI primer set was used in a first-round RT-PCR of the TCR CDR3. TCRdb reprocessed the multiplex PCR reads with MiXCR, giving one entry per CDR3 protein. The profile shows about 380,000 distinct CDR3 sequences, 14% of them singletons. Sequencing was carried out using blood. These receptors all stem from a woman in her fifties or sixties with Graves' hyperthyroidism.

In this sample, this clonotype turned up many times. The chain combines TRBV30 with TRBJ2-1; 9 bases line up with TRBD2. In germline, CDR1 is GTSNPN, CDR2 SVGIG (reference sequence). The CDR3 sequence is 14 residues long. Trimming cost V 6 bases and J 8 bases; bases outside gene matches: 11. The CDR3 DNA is TGTGCCTGCACCGGGACTAGCTTGTTCGATGAGCAGTTCTTC. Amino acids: CACTGTSLFDEQFF.

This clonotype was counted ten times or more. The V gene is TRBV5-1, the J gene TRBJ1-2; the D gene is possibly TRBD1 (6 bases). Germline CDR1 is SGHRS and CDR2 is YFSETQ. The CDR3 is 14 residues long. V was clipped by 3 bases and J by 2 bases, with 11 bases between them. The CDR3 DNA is TGCGCCAGCAGCTCGAGGGGACACAACTATGGCTACACCTTC. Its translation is CASSSRGHNYGYTF. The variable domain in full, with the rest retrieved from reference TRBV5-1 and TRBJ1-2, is KAGVTQTPRYLIKTRGQQVTLSCSPISGHRSVSWYQQTPGQGLQFLFEYFSETQRNKGNFPGRFSGRQFSNSRSEMNVSTLELGDSALYLCASSSRGHNYGYTFGSGTRLTVV.

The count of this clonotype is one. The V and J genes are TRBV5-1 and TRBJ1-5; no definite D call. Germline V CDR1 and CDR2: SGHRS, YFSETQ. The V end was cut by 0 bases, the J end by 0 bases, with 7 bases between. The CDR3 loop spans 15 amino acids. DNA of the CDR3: TGCGCCAGCAGCTTGGATGATTTTAGCAATCAGCCCCAGCATTTT. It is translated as CASSLDDFSNQPQHF.

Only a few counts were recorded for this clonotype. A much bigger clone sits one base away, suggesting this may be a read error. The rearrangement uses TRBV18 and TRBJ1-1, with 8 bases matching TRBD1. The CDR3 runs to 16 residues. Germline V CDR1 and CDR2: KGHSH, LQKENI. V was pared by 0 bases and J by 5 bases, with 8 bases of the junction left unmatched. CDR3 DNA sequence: TGTGCCAGCTCACCACCGCCAGGGGGCCGATGGACTGAAGCTTTCTTT. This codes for CASSPPPGGRWTEAFF.

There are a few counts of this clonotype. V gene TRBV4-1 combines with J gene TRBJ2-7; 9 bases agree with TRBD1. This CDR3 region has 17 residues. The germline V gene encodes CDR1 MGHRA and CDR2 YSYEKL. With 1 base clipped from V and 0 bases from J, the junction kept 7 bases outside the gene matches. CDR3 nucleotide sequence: TGCGCCAGCAGCCAAGGGAGTGTGACAGGGGGCTCCTACGAGCAGTACTTC. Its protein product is CASSQGSVTGGSYEQYF.

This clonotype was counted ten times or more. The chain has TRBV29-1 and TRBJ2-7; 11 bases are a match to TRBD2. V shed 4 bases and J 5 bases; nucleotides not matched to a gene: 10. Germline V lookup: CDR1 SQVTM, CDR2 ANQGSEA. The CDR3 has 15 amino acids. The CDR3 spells CSVVLTSGRGDEQYF. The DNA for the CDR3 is TGCAGCGTTGTCCTTACTAGCGGGAGAGGAGACGAGCAGTACTTC.

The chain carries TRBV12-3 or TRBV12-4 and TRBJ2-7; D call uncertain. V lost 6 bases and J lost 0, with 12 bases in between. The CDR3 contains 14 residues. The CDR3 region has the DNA TGTGCCAGCAGCGGGCCGAGCGCCTCCTACGAGCAGTACTTC. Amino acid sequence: CASSGPSASYEQYF.

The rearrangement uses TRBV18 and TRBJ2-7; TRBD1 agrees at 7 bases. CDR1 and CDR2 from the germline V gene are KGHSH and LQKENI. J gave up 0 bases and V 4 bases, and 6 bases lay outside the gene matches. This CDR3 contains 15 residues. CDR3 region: CASSLEQGSSYEQYF. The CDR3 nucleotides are TGTGCCAGCTCACTCGAACAGGGGAGCTCCTACGAGCAGTACTTC. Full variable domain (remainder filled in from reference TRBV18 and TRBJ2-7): NAGVMQNPRHLVRRRGQEARLRCSPMKGHSHVYWYRQLPEEGLKFMVYLQKENIIDESGMPKERFSAEFPKEGPSILRIQQVVRGDSAAYFCASSLEQGSSYEQYFGPGTRLTVT.

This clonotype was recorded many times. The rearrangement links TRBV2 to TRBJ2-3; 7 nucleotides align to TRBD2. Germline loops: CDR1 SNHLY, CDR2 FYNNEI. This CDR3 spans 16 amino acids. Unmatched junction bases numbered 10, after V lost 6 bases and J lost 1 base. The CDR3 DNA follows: TGTGCCAGCAGCCCCGGGGTAGCGGGTGGCACAGATACGCAGTATTTT. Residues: CASSPGVAGGTDTQYF.

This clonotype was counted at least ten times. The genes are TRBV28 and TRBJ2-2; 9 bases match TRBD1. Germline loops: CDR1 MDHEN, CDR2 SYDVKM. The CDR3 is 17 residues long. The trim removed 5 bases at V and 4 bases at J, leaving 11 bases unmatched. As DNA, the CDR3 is TGTGCCAGCAGTACTCCGGGACAGGGTTCGGTCACCGGGGAGCTGTTTTTT. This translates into CASSTPGQGSVTGELFF.